The rows below give T cell receptor beta chains drawn from one sample of a study of blood T cell repertoires in COVID-19. Measured with immunoSEQ multiplex PCR; TCRdb has only the in-frame clones, and not every one. The repertoire holds 250,000 or so clones, with 87% as singletons. The sample comprised PBMCs or T cells enriched from blood (not recorded which). The receptors derive from a man in his thirties or forties who had recovered from COVID-19. The CDR3 runs from the conserved cysteine through the conserved F or W. Clone size is shown for a subset of rows, as once, few, many or a class of expanded clone.

v_gene: TRBV19
abundance: few
j_gene: TRBJ1-5
CDR3aa: CASKEGTASNQPQHF

v_gene: TRBV19
abundance: -
j_gene: TRBJ2-2
CDR3aa: CASSTPGLYTGELFF

v_gene: TRBV29-1
abundance: -
j_gene: TRBJ2-5
CDR3aa: CSVGTTGRRETQYF

v_gene: TRBV30
abundance: -
j_gene: TRBJ2-7
CDR3aa: CAWSVGTAIDEQYF

v_gene: TRBV5-1
abundance: once
j_gene: TRBJ2-2
CDR3aa: CASRGPSGETTGELFF

v_gene: TRBV5-1
abundance: -
j_gene: TRBJ2-1
CDR3aa: CASSLSGGSREQFF

v_gene: TRBV2
abundance: -
j_gene: TRBJ1-1
CDR3aa: CASMLGTGNTEAFF

v_gene: TRBV5-1
abundance: -
j_gene: TRBJ1-5
CDR3aa: CASSLSAGDNQPQHF

v_gene: TRBV4-1
abundance: -
j_gene: TRBJ1-4
CDR3aa: CASSPSGETTNEKLFF

v_gene: TRBV6-1
abundance: -
j_gene: TRBJ1-5
CDR3aa: CASSEGQGAGQPQHF

v_gene: TRBV30
abundance: few
j_gene: TRBJ2-7
CDR3aa: CAWSLDYEQYF

v_gene: TRBV25-1
abundance: -
j_gene: TRBJ2-7
CDR3aa: CATRFSVLRPDLWYEQYF

v_gene: TRBV5-8
abundance: once
j_gene: TRBJ2-3
CDR3aa: CASSFSGSLTDTQYF

v_gene: TRBV2
abundance: -
j_gene: TRBJ2-1
CDR3aa: CASSGRWEGNEQFF

v_gene: TRBV30
abundance: -
j_gene: TRBJ1-3
CDR3aa: CAWSKGTGNTIYF

v_gene: TRBV18
abundance: -
j_gene: TRBJ1-2
CDR3aa: CASSPQGLHGYTF

v_gene: TRBV29-1
abundance: -
j_gene: TRBJ2-3
CDR3aa: CSAEPASGNTDTQYF

v_gene: TRBV29-1
abundance: once
j_gene: TRBJ2-3
CDR3aa: CSVKQLAGGPGTDTQYF

v_gene: TRBV7-9
abundance: -
j_gene: TRBJ2-3
CDR3aa: CASSPWQGGGFADTQYF

v_gene: TRBV7-9
abundance: -
j_gene: TRBJ1-1
CDR3aa: CASSSVSLRQGTGEAFF

v_gene: TRBV30
abundance: once
j_gene: TRBJ1-1
CDR3aa: CACLGRDRGRTEAFF

v_gene: TRBV7-2
abundance: -
j_gene: TRBJ2-1
CDR3aa: CASTPGLAGAPGIF

v_gene: TRBV7-2
abundance: -
j_gene: TRBJ1-2
CDR3aa: CASSLRGSRGYTF

v_gene: TRBV7-9
abundance: -
j_gene: TRBJ2-7
CDR3aa: CASSQGAYYEQYF

v_gene: TRBV5-3
abundance: -
j_gene: TRBJ2-7
CDR3aa: CARSLAGQGTYEQYF

v_gene: TRBV3-1/TRBV3-2
abundance: once
j_gene: TRBJ1-5
CDR3aa: CASSQAGDARHF